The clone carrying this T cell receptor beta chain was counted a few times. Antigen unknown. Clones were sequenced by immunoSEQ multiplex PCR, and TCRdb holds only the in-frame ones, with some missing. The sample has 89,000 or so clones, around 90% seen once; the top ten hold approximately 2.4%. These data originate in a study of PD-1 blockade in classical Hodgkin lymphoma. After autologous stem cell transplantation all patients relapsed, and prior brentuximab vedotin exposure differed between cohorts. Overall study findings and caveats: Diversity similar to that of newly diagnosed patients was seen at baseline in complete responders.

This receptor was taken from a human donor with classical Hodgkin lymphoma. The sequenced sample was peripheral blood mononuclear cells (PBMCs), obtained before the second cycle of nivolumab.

The CDR3 sequence is CASSHPDSPSKGYGYTF. In DNA, the CDR3 is TGCGCCAGCAGTCACCCGGACAGCCCCTCTAAAGGTTATGGCTACACCTTC. The chain carries TRBV23-1 and TRBJ1-2; a weak D match, TRBD1 (6 bases). TRBV23-1 is an ORF, with its function uncertain. This CDR3 region has 17 residues. V was clipped by 3 bases and J by 5 bases, with 22 bases between them.